The following is a TCR beta chain sequence with its context. The antigen remains unidentified. The data originate from a study of cytomegalovirus exposure and HLA in healthy donors. Study outcomes and limitations: Analysis performed later showed TCR beta chains linked to HLA being more clonally expanded than equally common others. Across donors, sequencing depth was assumed by presence/absence analyses to be roughly uniform. In a later analysis, CMV-associated beta chains were mostly HLA-associated, it appeared.

The primer mix had 60 Vbeta and 13 Jbeta primers. As processed by the authors: Some 11 million shared chains were among the roughly 80 million unique TCR beta chains that a later analysis counted. Method: immunoSEQ multiplex PCR; TCRdb's copy keeps in-frame clones and lacks some. V, J and clone size are those of that table, while D and trimming were read from the DNA. This sample carries about 98,000 clones, approximately 77% of them seen once, and the ten largest clones take 8.5% to 10%. Sequencing was done on a sample of PBMCs. The clonotype originates from a male donor in good health and CMV-seropositive.

CDR3 region: CASSFRDRTDEQYF. The CDR3 DNA follows: TGTGCCAGCAGCTTCCGGGACAGAACCGACGAGCAGTACTTC. The V call is TRBV7-6, the J call TRBJ2-7; 7 nucleotides agree with TRBD1. The trim removed 3 bases at V and 5 bases at J, leaving 7 bases unmatched. Germline lookup yields CDR1 SGHVS and CDR2 FNYEAQ. The CDR3 covers 14 residues.